Below, 14 T cell receptor beta chains from the same sample are listed, as sequenced in a study of T cell clones after liver transplantation. Assay: immunoSEQ multiplex PCR; the TCRdb copy retains only in-frame clones and omits some. The data show tens of thousands of clones, with approximately 84% seen just once and about 8.9% held by the top ten. The material was CD4+ T cells from blood, obtained before liver transplant. The source is a human donor who received a liver transplant.

The V gene is TRBV7-2, the J gene TRBJ2-3; TRBD2 matches at 12 bases. The V segment lost 5 bases and the J segment 5 bases; nucleotides outside the gene matches: 5. This CDR3 region has 15 residues. Germline CDR1 reads SGHTA; CDR2 reads FQGNSA. DNA of the CDR3: TGTGCCAGCAGCATCCTACTAGCGGGAGGAGATACGCAGTATTTT. It encodes CASSILLAGGDTQYF.

The V gene is TRBV29-1, the J gene TRBJ2-7, with D perhaps being TRBD1 or TRBD2 (5 bases each). V was cut by 4 bases and J by 5 bases, with 9 bases left in between. Germline V CDR1 and CDR2: SQVTM, ANQGSEA. The CDR3 sequence is 11 residues long. CDR3 in amino acids: CSVASGHEQYF. The CDR3 DNA reads TGCAGCGTTGCTTCGGGGCACGAGCAGTACTTC.

This chain connects TRBV7-2 to TRBJ2-7; the D gene is possibly TRBD2 (5 bases). Germline V lookup: CDR1 SGHTA, CDR2 FQGNSA. Deletions cut 5 bases from V and 3 bases from J, with 14 bases between. The CDR3 runs to 14 residues. This CDR3 is CASSRRTQNYEQYF. The DNA of the CDR3 is TGTGCCAGCAGCCGAAGGACTCAAAACTACGAGCAGTACTTC.

The chain employs TRBV19 and TRBJ1-1; D is perhaps TRBD1 (6 bases). The germline gives CDR1 LNHDA, CDR2 SQIVND (reference sequence). V was clipped by 6 bases and J by 4 bases, with 12 bases between them. The CDR3 sequence is 13 residues long. CDR3: CASSPRGGTEAFF. Here the CDR3 DNA reads TGTGCCAGTAGCCCAAGGGGGGGCACTGAAGCTTTCTTT.

The rearrangement joins TRBV4-1 to TRBJ1-6; D perhaps matches TRBD1 (5 bases). CDR1 is MGHRA and CDR2 is YSYEKL in the germline V gene. The CDR3 is 12 amino acids. The V end lost 0 bases, the J end lost 13 bases, and 7 bases lay between the germline ends. The CDR3 coding sequence is TGCGCCAGCAGCCAAGATTGGGGGCCCCTCCACTTT. Its protein is CASSQDWGPLHF.

The table lists this clone with a few counts. This chain connects TRBV9 to TRBJ2-2; 8 bases are shared with TRBD2. Germline values: CDR1 SGDLS, CDR2 YYNGEE. The V gene end was trimmed by 3 bases and the J gene end by 2 bases; junction bases not matched to a gene: 3. The CDR3 is 15 amino acids. The CDR3 sequence: CASSAGLANTGELFF. The CDR3 nucleotides read TGTGCCAGCAGCGCAGGACTAGCCAACACCGGGGAGCTGTTTTTT.

This clone was detected only a few times. CDR3 loop: CASSSVGLQFF. The CDR3 DNA follows: TGTGCCAGCAGCTCAGTGGGGTTACAGTTCTTC. The V call is TRBV7-9, the J call TRBJ2-1; D call uncertain. V lost 4 bases to trimming and J lost 13 bases, with 11 bases between them. The CDR3 contains 11 residues. CDR1 is SEHNR and CDR2 is FQNEAQ in the germline V gene (reference sequence). Full variable domain (outside the CDR3, taken from reference TRBV7-9 and TRBJ2-1): DTGVSQNPRHKITKRGQNVTFRCDPISEHNRLYWYRQTLGQGPEFLTYFQNEAQLEKSRLLSDRFSAERPKGSFSTLEIQRTEQGDSAMYLCASSSVGLQFFGPGTRLTVL.

V usage is TRBV7-2 and J usage is TRBJ2-5; 7 nucleotides agree with TRBD2. The J segment lost 4 bases and the V segment lost 5 bases, leaving 13 bases of the junction unmatched. The CDR3 contains 16 residues. Germline V gene lookup returns CDR1 SGHTA and CDR2 FQGNSA. CDR3 coding DNA: TGTGCCAGCAGCCCGAGAACGGGGGGAGTCGGAGAGACCCAGTACTTC. Encoded protein: CASSPRTGGVGETQYF.

The CDR3 DNA is TGTGCCAGCAGCGTAGTGTCCCAGGGGGGCCGTGATACGCAGTATTTT. As protein: CASSVVSQGGRDTQYF. This chain connects TRBV9 to TRBJ2-3, with D possibly TRBD1 on 7 matching bases. The CDR3 runs to 16 residues. V gave up 0 bases and J gave up 6 bases, with 17 bases separating them. Germline CDR1 SGDLS, CDR2 YYNGEE.

The chain combines TRBV7-2 with TRBJ2-3; D remains unclear. CDR1 and CDR2 from the germline V gene are SGHTA and FQGNSA. This CDR3 region has 16 residues. V was clipped by 6 bases and J by 0 bases, with 16 bases between them. The CDR3: CASRLTPGFSTDTQYF. The CDR3 nucleotides are TGTGCCAGCAGGCTCACCCCTGGGTTTAGCACAGATACGCAGTATTTT. Looking up the rest from reference TRBV7-2 and TRBJ2-3 gives the full variable domain: GAGVSQSPSNKVTEKGKDVELRCDPISGHTALYWYRQSLGQGLEFLIYFQGNSAPDKSGLPSDRFSAERTGGSVSTLTIQRTQQEDSAVYLCASRLTPGFSTDTQYFGPGTRLTVL.

The CDR3 sequence is CASSQMIGGSVNQPQHF. CDR3 bases: TGCGCCAGCAGCCAAATGATAGGGGGTTCGGTAAATCAGCCCCAGCATTTT. The rearrangement joins TRBV4-3 to TRBJ1-5; D is perhaps TRBD1 (6 bases). This CDR3 spans 17 amino acids. The germline V gene has CDR1 LGHNA and CDR2 YSLEER. V lost 2 bases to trimming and J lost 4 bases, with 18 bases between them.

V usage is TRBV28 and J usage is TRBJ2-7; maybe TRBD2 (6 bases). This CDR3 is built from 11 residues. Deletions cut 5 bases from V and 6 bases from J, with 8 bases between. Germline V lookup: CDR1 MDHEN, CDR2 SYDVKM. CDR3 sequence (DNA): TGTGCCAGCAGTCGACTAGGCGAGCAGTACTTC. Its protein is CASSRLGEQYF.

The V and J genes are TRBV5-1 and TRBJ2-5, with D maybe TRBD2 (5 bases). CDR3 length: 15 residues. CDR1 and CDR2 from the germline V gene are SGHRS and YFSETQ. Trimming pared 3 bases from V and 4 bases from J, leaving 16 bases between. Written as DNA, the CDR3 is TGCGCCAGCAGCTCCCCCCAAGCGGACGGAGAGACCCAGTACTTC. This gives the protein CASSSPQADGETQYF.

The rearrangement uses TRBV28 and TRBJ1-5; 9 nucleotides agree with TRBD1. The trim removed 5 bases at V and 7 bases at J, leaving 12 bases unmatched. CDR3 length equals 16 residues. The germline V gene has CDR1 MDHEN and CDR2 SYDVKM. CDR3 in amino acids: CASSVGQGSSGQPQHF. As DNA, the CDR3 is TGTGCCAGCAGTGTGGGACAGGGTTCCTCCGGGCAGCCCCAGCATTTT.